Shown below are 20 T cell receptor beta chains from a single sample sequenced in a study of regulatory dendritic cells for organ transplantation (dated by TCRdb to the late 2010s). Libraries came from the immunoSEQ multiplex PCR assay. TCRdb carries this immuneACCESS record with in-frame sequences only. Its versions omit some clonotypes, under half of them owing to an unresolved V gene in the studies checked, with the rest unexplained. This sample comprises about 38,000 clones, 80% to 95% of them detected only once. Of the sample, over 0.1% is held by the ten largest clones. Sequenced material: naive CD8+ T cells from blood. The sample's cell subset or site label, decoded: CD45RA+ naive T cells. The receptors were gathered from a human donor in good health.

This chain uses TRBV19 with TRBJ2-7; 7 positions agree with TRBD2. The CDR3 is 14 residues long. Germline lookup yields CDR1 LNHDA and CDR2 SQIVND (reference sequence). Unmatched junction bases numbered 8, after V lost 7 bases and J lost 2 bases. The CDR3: CASKMRDYTYEQYF. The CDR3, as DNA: TGTGCCAGTAAAATGCGGGACTACACCTACGAGCAGTACTTC.

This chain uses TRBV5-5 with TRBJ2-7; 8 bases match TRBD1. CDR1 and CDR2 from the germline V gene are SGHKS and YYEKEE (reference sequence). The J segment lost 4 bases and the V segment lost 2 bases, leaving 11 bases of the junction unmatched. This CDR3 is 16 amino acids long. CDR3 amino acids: CASSFQPAGGPYEQYF. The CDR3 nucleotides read TGTGCCAGCAGCTTTCAGCCCGCAGGGGGCCCGTACGAGCAGTACTTC.

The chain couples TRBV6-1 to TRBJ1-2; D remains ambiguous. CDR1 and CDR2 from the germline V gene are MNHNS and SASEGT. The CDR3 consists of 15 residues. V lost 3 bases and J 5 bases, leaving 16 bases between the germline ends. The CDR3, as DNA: TGTGCCAGCAGTGATGGGCCTCTACTTCCGTATGGCTACACCTTC. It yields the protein CASSDGPLLPYGYTF.

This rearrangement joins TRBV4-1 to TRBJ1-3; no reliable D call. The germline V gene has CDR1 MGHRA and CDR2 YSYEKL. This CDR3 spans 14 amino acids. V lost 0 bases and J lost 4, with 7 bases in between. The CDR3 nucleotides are TGCGCCAGCAGCCAAGATCACCGCGGAAACACCATATATTTT. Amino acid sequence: CASSQDHRGNTIYF.

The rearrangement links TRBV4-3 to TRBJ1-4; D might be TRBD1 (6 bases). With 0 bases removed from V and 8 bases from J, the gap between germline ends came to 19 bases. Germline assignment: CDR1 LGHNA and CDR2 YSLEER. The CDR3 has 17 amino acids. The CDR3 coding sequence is TGCGCCAGCAGCCAAGATTTAGCACAGGGAATAGGGGAAAAACTGTTTTTT. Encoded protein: CASSQDLAQGIGEKLFF.

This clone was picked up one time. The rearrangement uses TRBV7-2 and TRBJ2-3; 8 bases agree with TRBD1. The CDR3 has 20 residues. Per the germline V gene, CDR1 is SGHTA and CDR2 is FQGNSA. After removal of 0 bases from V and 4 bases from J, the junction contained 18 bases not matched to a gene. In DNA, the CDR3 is TGTGCCAGCAGCTTAGCGCACGGGTCGCACAGGGGGAGAGGCGCAGATACGCAGTATTTT. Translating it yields CASSLAHGSHRGRGADTQYF.

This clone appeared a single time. CDR3: CASSEAAGTTNYGYTF. CDR3 coding DNA: TGTGCCAGCAGTGAAGCGGCCGGGACAACTAACTATGGCTACACCTTC. V and J are TRBV6-1 and TRBJ1-2; D possibly corresponds to TRBD1 (6 bases). The germline gives CDR1 MNHNS, CDR2 SASEGT. The CDR3 loop spans 16 amino acids. V was shortened by 0 bases and J by 0 bases, with 11 bases between the two germline ends.

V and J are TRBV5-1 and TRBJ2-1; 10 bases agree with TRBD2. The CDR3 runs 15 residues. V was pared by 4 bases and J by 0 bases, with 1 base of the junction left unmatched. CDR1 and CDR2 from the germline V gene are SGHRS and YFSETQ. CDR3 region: CASSVAGGSYNEQFF. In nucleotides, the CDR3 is TGCGCCAGCAGCGTAGCGGGAGGCTCCTACAATGAGCAGTTCTTC. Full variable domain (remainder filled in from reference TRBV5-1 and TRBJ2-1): KAGVTQTPRYLIKTRGQQVTLSCSPISGHRSVSWYQQTPGQGLQFLFEYFSETQRNKGNFPGRFSGRQFSNSRSEMNVSTLELGDSALYLCASSVAGGSYNEQFFGPGTRLTVL.

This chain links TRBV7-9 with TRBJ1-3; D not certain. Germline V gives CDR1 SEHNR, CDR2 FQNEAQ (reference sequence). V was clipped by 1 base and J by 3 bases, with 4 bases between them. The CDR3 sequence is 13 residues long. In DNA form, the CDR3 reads TGTGCCAGCAGCTTAGGGGGTGGAAACACCATATATTTT. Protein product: CASSLGGGNTIYF.

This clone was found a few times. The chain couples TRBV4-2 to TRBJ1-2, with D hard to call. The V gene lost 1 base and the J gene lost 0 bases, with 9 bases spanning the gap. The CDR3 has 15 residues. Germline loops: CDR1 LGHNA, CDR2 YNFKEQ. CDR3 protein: CASSQGQDANYGYTF. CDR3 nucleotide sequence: TGTGCCAGCAGCCAAGGACAAGATGCTAACTATGGCTACACCTTC.

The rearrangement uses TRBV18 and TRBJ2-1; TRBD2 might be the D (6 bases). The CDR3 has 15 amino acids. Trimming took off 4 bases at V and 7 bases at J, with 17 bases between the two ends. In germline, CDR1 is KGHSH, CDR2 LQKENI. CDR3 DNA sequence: TGTGCCAGCTCACTGGGACTCCTCGCGAAGAATGAGCAGTTCTTC. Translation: CASSLGLLAKNEQFF.

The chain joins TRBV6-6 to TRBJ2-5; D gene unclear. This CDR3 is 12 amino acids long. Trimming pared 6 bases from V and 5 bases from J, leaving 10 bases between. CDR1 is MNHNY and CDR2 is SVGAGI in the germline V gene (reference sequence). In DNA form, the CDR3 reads TGTGCCAGCAGAACAAGACCCGAGACCCAGTACTTC. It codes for CASRTRPETQYF.

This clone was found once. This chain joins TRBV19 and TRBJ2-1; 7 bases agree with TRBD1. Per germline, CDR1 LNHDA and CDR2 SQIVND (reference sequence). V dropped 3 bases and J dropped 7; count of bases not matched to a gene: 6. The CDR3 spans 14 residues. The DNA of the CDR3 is TGTGCCAGTAGTATGGCCCCAGGGGGAAATGAGCAGTTCTTC. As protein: CASSMAPGGNEQFF.

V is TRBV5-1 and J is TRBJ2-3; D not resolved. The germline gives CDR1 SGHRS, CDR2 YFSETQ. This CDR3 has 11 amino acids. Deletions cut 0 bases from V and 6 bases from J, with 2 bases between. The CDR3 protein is CASSLGDTQYF. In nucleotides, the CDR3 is TGCGCCAGCAGCTTGGGGGATACGCAGTATTTT.

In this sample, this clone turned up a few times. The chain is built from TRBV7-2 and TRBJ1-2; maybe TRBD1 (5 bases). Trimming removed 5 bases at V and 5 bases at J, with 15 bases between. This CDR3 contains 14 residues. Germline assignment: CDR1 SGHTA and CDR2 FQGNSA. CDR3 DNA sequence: TGTGCCAGCAGCCAATGGTCAGGGTCGTATGGCTACACCTTC. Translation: CASSQWSGSYGYTF.

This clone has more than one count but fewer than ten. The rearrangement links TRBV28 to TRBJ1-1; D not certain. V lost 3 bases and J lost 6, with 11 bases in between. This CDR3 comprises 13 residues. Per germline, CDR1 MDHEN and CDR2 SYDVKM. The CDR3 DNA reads TGTGCCAGCAGTTTCGTACATCGGGCTGAAGCTTTCTTT. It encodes CASSFVHRAEAFF.

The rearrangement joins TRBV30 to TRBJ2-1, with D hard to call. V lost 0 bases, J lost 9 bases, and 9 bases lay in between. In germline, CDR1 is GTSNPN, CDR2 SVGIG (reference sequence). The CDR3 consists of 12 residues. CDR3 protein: CAWSVPNPEQFF. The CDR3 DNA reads TGTGCCTGGAGTGTACCTAATCCTGAGCAGTTCTTC.

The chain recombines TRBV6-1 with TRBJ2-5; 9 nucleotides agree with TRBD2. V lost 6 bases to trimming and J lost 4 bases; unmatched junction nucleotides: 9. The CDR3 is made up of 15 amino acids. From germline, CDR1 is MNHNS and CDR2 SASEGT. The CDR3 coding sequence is TGTGCCAGCAGGACGCTTAGCGGGAGTGCAGAGACCCAGTACTTC. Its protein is CASRTLSGSAETQYF.

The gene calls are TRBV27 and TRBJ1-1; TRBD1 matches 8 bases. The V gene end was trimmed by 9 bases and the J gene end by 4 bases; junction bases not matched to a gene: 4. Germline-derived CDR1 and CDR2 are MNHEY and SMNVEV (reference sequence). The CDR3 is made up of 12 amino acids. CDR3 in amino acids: CASGQGGTEAFF. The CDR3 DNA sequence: TGTGCCAGTGGACAGGGAGGCACTGAAGCTTTCTTT.

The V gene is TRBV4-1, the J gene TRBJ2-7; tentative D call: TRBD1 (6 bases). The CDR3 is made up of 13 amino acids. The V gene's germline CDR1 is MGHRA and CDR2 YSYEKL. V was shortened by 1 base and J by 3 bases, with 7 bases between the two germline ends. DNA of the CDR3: TGCGCCAGCAGCCAAGGGACAGTCTACGAGCAGTACTTC. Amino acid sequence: CASSQGTVYEQYF.